The 23 T cell receptor beta chains below come from one sample, sequenced in a study of blood T cell repertoires in COVID-19. Clones were read by immunoSEQ multiplex PCR, and TCRdb kept only the in-frame ones, dropping some. The sample comprises about 150,000 clones, 75% to 80% of which are singletons, and roughly 1.5% rests with the top ten. The material sequenced was peripheral blood. The receptors shown here come from a man aged 80 or over with acute or convalescent COVID-19.

CDR3: CASSLRLRTSTKETQYF. The CDR3 bases are TGTGCCAGCAGCCTAAGACTTAGGACATCGACCAAAGAGACCCAGTACTTC. This sequence joins TRBV7-6 and TRBJ2-5, with D tentatively TRBD1 (5 bases). Trimming left V 5 bases short and J 3 bases short, with 22 bases between. The CDR3 is 17 amino acids. CDR1 and CDR2 from the germline V gene are SGHVS and FNYEAQ.

This clone was found once. The chain combines TRBV5-4 with TRBJ2-1; 8 nucleotides line up with TRBD1. Germline-derived CDR1 and CDR2 are SGHNT and YYREEE (reference sequence). V was clipped by 6 bases and J by 7 bases; unmatched bases: 12. The CDR3 runs 15 residues. CDR3 DNA sequence: TGTGCCAGCAACTCAGGGACAGGAGTAAGAAATGAGCAGTTCTTC. Its protein is CASNSGTGVRNEQFF. Drawing the rest from reference TRBV5-4 and TRBJ2-1, the complete variable domain is ETGVTQSPTHLIKTRGQQVTLRCSSQSGHNTVSWYQQALGQGPQFIFQYYREEENGRGNFPPRFSGLQFPNYSSELNVNALELDDSALYLCASNSGTGVRNEQFFGPGTRLTVL.

This clone appeared once. This sequence joins TRBV25-1 and TRBJ2-2; 9 bases map to TRBD2. After removal of 8 bases from V and 7 bases from J, the junction contained 11 bases not matched to a gene. Germline V CDR1 and CDR2: MGHDK, SYGVNS. The CDR3 spans 15 residues. The CDR3 DNA reads TGTGCCAGCCGGCGGGGCGGGGGGGCCGGCGGGGAGCTGTTTTTT. This gives the protein CASRRGGGAGGELFF.

J is TRBJ1-2 and V is TRBV9; 8 nucleotides align to TRBD1. The length of the CDR3 is 14 residues. V was clipped by 0 bases and J by 5 bases; unmatched bases: 3. The germline V gene has CDR1 SGDLS and CDR2 YYNGEE. CDR3 protein: CASSVADRGYGYTF. CDR3 DNA sequence: TGTGCCAGCAGCGTAGCTGACAGGGGATATGGCTACACCTTC.

The V call is TRBV5-4, the J call TRBJ2-5, with D uncertain. The CDR3 sequence is 14 residues long. V lost 4 bases, J lost 2 bases, and 12 bases lay in between. The V gene's germline CDR1 is SGHNT and CDR2 YYREEE (reference sequence). The CDR3 region has the DNA TGTGCCAGCAGCCCAGACATGGAACAAGAGACCCAGTACTTC. Translating it yields CASSPDMEQETQYF.

V gene TRBV7-2 combines with J gene TRBJ2-1; TRBD1 is a possible D gene (5 bases). The ends were cut back, 6 bases at V and 4 bases at J, with 25 bases in the middle. In germline, CDR1 is SGHTA, CDR2 FQGNSA. This CDR3 contains 18 residues. The CDR3 DNA is TGTGCCAGCAGTCGACAGATGGGTGACTCATGGGCTTACAATGAGCAGTTCTTC. This codes for CASSRQMGDSWAYNEQFF.

The rearrangement uses TRBV10-1 and TRBJ2-2, with 7 bases identical to TRBD1. Germline values: CDR1 WNHNN, CDR2 SYGVQD (reference sequence). The CDR3 covers 14 residues. The junction had 11 bases not matched to a gene; V was cut back by 8 bases and J by 8 bases. The CDR3 reads CASAPTGFQGELFF. As DNA, the CDR3 is TGCGCCAGCGCACCGACAGGGTTCCAAGGGGAGCTGTTTTTT.

The rearrangement joins TRBV21-1 to TRBJ1-2. TRBV21-1 is tagged as a pseudogene. This CDR3 region has 14 residues. In DNA form, the CDR3 reads TGTGCCAGCAGCAAACATCGGGGTAACTATGGCTACACCTTC. Its protein product is CASSKHRGNYGYTF.

Worth noting for this clone: The junction and the germline gene differ at one end; a read error may be behind it. CDR3 nucleotide sequence: TGTGCCATCAGTGGATTGGGCGACAGTGCCTTC. This gives the protein CAISGLGDSAF. The chain recombines TRBV10-3 with TRBJ1-2; weak D call: TRBD1 (5 bases). This CDR3 spans 11 amino acids. Germline V lookup: CDR1 ENHRY, CDR2 SYGVKD.

The V gene is TRBV5-1, the J gene TRBJ1-4, with 7 bases identical to TRBD1. The CDR3 is made up of 14 amino acids. Germline V lookup: CDR1 SGHRS, CDR2 YFSETQ. Germline trimming cut 1 base from V and 5 bases from J; bases unmatched to any gene: 2. The CDR3 reads CASSLNRGNEKLFF. The CDR3, as DNA: TGCGCCAGCAGCTTGAACAGGGGAAATGAAAAACTGTTTTTT.

The rearrangement joins TRBV5-1 to TRBJ1-6; D is perhaps TRBD1 (6 bases). Between the trimmed V and J ends, which lost 4 bases and 7 bases, there was a span of 15 bases. The CDR3 loop spans 15 amino acids. From germline, CDR1 is SGHRS and CDR2 YFSETQ. CDR3 DNA: TGCGCCAGCAGCAGTGTTCAGGGGACGAATTCACCCCTCCACTTT. This encodes CASSSVQGTNSPLHF.

This chain joins TRBV5-5 and TRBJ1-1; 10 positions match TRBD1. This CDR3 comprises 13 residues. CDR1 and CDR2 from the germline V gene are SGHKS and YYEKEE (reference sequence). V lost 3 bases and J lost 6; bases outside the gene matches: 2. The DNA of the CDR3 is TGTGCCAGCAGCTATGGACAGGGGGCTGAAGCTTTCTTT. Its translation: CASSYGQGAEAFF.

This clone was found once. The rearrangement joins TRBV27 to TRBJ2-2; D is possibly TRBD2 (5 bases). The CDR3 length is 17 residues. Trimming shortened V by 6 bases and J by 5 bases, and 22 bases separated the two germline ends. Germline CDR1 and CDR2: MNHEY and SMNVEV (reference sequence). The CDR3 here is CASRVRSAPEATGELFF. The CDR3 DNA follows: TGTGCCAGCAGGGTAAGATCGGCCCCGGAGGCGACCGGGGAGCTGTTTTTT.

The chain has TRBV28 and TRBJ2-2; TRBD1 matches 8 bases. After removal of 5 bases from V and 6 bases from J, the junction contained 5 bases not matched to a gene. Germline lookup yields CDR1 MDHEN and CDR2 SYDVKM. This CDR3 comprises 14 residues. In DNA, the CDR3 is TGTGCCAGCAGTCCCGACAGGGGCGCCGGGGAGCTGTTTTTT. It translates to CASSPDRGAGELFF. Supplemented by reference TRBV28 and TRBJ2-2, the full variable domain reads DVKVTQSSRYLVKRTGEKVFLECVQDMDHENMFWYRQDPGLGLRLIYFSYDVKMKEKGDIPEGYSVSREKKERFSLILESASTNQTSMYLCASSPDRGAGELFFGEGSRLTVL.

The chain is built from TRBV2 and TRBJ2-5, with 7 bases aligning to TRBD1. CDR1 is SNHLY and CDR2 is FYNNEI in the germline V gene. There are 17 residues in the CDR3. Trimming removed 3 bases from V and 4 bases from J; junction bases left unmatched: 14. The CDR3 sequence is CASSDPLDRAVSETQYF. The CDR3 DNA follows: TGTGCCAGCAGTGATCCTCTCGACAGGGCTGTTTCAGAGACCCAGTACTTC.

This sequence joins TRBV7-2 and TRBJ2-7, with TRBD1 matching 8 bases. Trimming at V came to 5 bases and at J to 0 bases, leaving 3 bases not matched to a gene. CDR1 and CDR2 from the germline V gene are SGHTA and FQGNSA. The CDR3 covers 14 residues. CDR3 DNA: TGTGCCAGCAGCCCAGGGGGCAGCTCCTACGAGCAGTACTTC. It specifies CASSPGGSSYEQYF.

This chain links TRBV28 with TRBJ2-3, with 10 nucleotides matching TRBD2. The CDR3 runs to 14 residues. Germline CDR1 and CDR2: MDHEN and SYDVKM. V lost 6 bases to trimming and J lost 5 bases; unmatched junction nucleotides: 5. In DNA, the CDR3 is TGTGCCAGCAGAGCGGGGGGGCAAAGAGATACGCAGTATTTT. This codes for CASRAGGQRDTQYF.

The chain uses TRBV28 and TRBJ1-2; no clear D. The V gene's germline CDR1 is MDHEN and CDR2 SYDVKM. V was cut by 6 bases and J by 5 bases, with 13 bases left in between. The CDR3 has 13 amino acids. CDR3 sequence: CASSPDGLYGYTF. CDR3 DNA: TGTGCCAGCAGCCCCGACGGACTTTATGGCTACACCTTC.

The chain links TRBV2 to TRBJ2-3; TRBD2 matches at 11 bases. There are 15 residues in the CDR3. Unmatched junction bases numbered 8, after V lost 6 bases and J lost 6 bases. Germline assignment: CDR1 SNHLY and CDR2 FYNNEI. The CDR3 loop reads CASRPGLAGGDTQYF. The CDR3 DNA is TGTGCCAGCAGGCCGGGGCTAGCGGGGGGTGATACGCAGTATTTT.

The chain carries TRBV5-1 and TRBJ2-7, with a possible D match to TRBD2 (6 bases). The CDR3 runs to 16 residues. Germline values: CDR1 SGHRS, CDR2 YFSETQ. The V end was cut by 0 bases, the J end by 6 bases, with 19 bases between. CDR3 in DNA: TGCGCCAGCAGCTTGGCCCTGGGGCAGGAGGGGCGCGAGCAGTACTTC. This encodes CASSLALGQEGREQYF.

The V call is TRBV25-1, the J call TRBJ1-2; possible D gene TRBD1, 6 bases. The CDR3 is 13 amino acids. The V end lost 4 bases, the J end lost 7 bases, and 13 bases lay between the germline ends. From germline, CDR1 is MGHDK and CDR2 SYGVNS. The CDR3 here is CASSAGAVSGYTF. CDR3 in DNA: TGTGCCAGCAGTGCAGGGGCTGTGAGTGGCTACACCTTC.

This chain joins TRBV29-1 and TRBJ2-1, with a possible D match to TRBD2 (5 bases). Germline assignment: CDR1 SQVTM and CDR2 ANQGSEA. The V end was cut by 5 bases, the J end by 9 bases, with 11 bases between. The CDR3 loop spans 11 amino acids. The CDR3 DNA follows: TGCAGCGTTTCCACTAGTTCTGAGCAGTTCTTC. Encoded protein: CSVSTSSEQFF.

The gene calls are TRBV2 and TRBJ2-7; D is unclear. CDR1 SNHLY and CDR2 FYNNEI come from the germline V gene. Deletions cut 5 bases from V and 4 bases from J, with 6 bases between. The CDR3 runs 11 residues. DNA of the CDR3: TGTGCCAGCAGTTCACAATACGAGCAGTACGTC. It encodes CASSSQYEQYV.